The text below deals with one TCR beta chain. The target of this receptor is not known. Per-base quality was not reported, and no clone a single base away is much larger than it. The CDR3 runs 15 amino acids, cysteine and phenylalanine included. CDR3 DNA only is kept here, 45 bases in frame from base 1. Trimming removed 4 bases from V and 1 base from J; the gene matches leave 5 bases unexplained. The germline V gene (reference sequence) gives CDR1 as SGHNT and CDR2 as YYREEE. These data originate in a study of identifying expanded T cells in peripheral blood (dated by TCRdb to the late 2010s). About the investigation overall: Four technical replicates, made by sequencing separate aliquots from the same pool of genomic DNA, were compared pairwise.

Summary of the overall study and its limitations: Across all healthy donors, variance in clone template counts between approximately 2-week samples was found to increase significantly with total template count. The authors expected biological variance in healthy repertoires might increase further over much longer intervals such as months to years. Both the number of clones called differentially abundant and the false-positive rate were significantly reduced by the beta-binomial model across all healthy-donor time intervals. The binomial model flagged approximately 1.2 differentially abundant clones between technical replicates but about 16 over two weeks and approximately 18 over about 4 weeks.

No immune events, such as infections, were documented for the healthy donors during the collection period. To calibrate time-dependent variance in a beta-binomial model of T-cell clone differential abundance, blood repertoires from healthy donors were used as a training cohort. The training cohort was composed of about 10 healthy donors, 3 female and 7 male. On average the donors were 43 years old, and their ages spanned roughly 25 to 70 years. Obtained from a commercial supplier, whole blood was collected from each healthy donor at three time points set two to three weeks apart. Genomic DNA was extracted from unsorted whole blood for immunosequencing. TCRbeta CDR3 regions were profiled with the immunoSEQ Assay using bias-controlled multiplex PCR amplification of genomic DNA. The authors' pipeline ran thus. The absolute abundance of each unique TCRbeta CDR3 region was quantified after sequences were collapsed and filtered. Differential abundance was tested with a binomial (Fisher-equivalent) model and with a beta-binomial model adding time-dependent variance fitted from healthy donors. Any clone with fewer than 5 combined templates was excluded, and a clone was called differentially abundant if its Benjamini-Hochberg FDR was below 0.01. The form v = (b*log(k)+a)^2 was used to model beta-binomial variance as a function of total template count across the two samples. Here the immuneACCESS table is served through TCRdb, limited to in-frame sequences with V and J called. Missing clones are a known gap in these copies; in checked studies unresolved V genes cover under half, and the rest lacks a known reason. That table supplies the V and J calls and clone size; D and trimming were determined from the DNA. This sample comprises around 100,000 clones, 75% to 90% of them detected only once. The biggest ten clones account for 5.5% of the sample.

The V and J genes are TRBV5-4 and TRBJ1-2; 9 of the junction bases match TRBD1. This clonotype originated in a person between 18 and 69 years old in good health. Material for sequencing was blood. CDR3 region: CASSPPGQGNYGYTF. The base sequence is TGTGCCAGCAGCCCCCCGGGACAGGGTAACTATGGCTACACCTTC.